The 28 T cell receptor beta chains in this list originate from one sample, sequenced in a study of technical replicates of blood from several donors. Some clones are missing from TCRdb's copy, which holds only in-frame ones; the method was immunoSEQ multiplex PCR. The sample includes 99,000 or so clones, 95% of them seen just once. The sequencing sample was made of T cells isolated from PBMCs. The receptors originated from a human donor in good health.

This chain links TRBV30 with TRBJ1-5; perhaps TRBD1 as D (6 bases). The CDR3 is 14 residues long. Between the trimmed V and J ends, which lost 1 base and 6 bases, there was a span of 13 bases. Germline V gene data show CDR1 as GTSNPN and CDR2 as SVGIG (reference sequence). The CDR3 loop reads CAWSEGEGVQPQHF. CDR3 nucleotide sequence: TGTGCCTGGAGTGAGGGTGAGGGGGTTCAGCCCCAGCATTTT.

The genes are TRBV18 and TRBJ1-2; tentative D call: TRBD1 (5 bases). The CDR3 spans 13 residues. CDR1 KGHSH and CDR2 LQKENI come from the germline V gene. V was clipped by 4 bases and J by 5 bases, with 11 bases between them. As DNA, the CDR3 is TGTGCCAGCTCACAGGACACATTATATGGCTACACCTTC. Translation gives CASSQDTLYGYTF.

The chain links TRBV12-2 to TRBJ2-7; TRBD1 was called by the table and not checked on the DNA. TRBV12-2 has pseudogene status. The CDR3 length is 15 residues. CDR3 protein: CASRLHSLGVYEQYF. In DNA, the CDR3 is TGTGCAAGTCGCTTACACAGTCTAGGGGTCTACGAGCAGTACTTC.

This chain joins TRBV12-5 and TRBJ1-1; possibly TRBD1 for D (5 bases). With 0 bases removed from V and 0 bases from J, the gap between germline ends came to 14 bases. The length of the CDR3 is 17 residues. Germline CDR1 is LGHNT and CDR2 is FRNRAP. This chain's CDR3 is CASGLVPTGEVNTEAFF. The CDR3, as DNA: TGTGCTAGTGGTTTGGTACCGACGGGGGAGGTGAACACTGAAGCTTTCTTT.

This chain uses TRBV19 with TRBJ1-2, with D perhaps matching TRBD1 (6 bases). The CDR3 loop spans 16 amino acids. Trimming shortened V by 3 bases and J by 3 bases, and 17 bases separated the two germline ends. CDR1 and CDR2 from the germline V gene are LNHDA and SQIVND (reference sequence). This CDR3 is CASSMTRGAAYYGYTF. In DNA form, the CDR3 reads TGTGCCAGTAGTATGACCCGGGGGGCGGCTTACTATGGCTACACCTTC.

The rearrangement joins TRBV27 to TRBJ1-5; TRBD1 matches 9 bases. Trimming cost V 3 bases and J 6 bases; bases outside gene matches: 3. This CDR3 contains 14 residues. Germline CDR1 and CDR2: MNHEY and SMNVEV (reference sequence). This chain's CDR3 is CASSFWTGAQPQHF. The DNA for the CDR3 is TGTGCCAGCAGTTTTTGGACAGGGGCTCAGCCCCAGCATTTT.

DNA for the CDR3: TGTGCCAGCAGTTTATCTTACAGGTTTAATGAAAAACTGTTTTTT. Translating gives CASSLSYRFNEKLFF. The chain carries TRBV27 and TRBJ1-4, with D possibly TRBD1 on 5 matching bases. Trimming took 0 bases from V and 4 from J, leaving 9 bases between them. The CDR3 is made up of 15 amino acids. CDR1 MNHEY and CDR2 SMNVEV come from the germline V gene (reference sequence).

The J gene is TRBJ2-3, the V gene TRBV7-9; D gene uncertain. Germline V gene sequence: CDR1 SEHNR, CDR2 FQNEAQ (reference sequence). Trimming left V 7 bases short and J 2 bases short, with 10 bases between. This CDR3 spans 13 amino acids. This CDR3 is CASITLDTDTQYF. The CDR3 coding sequence is TGTGCCAGCATAACCCTAGACACAGATACGCAGTATTTT.

The chain uses TRBV7-2 and TRBJ2-7, with 10 bases aligning to TRBD2. The CDR3 contains 15 residues. J gave up 2 bases and V 4 bases, and 5 bases lay outside the gene matches. Germline V lookup: CDR1 SGHTA, CDR2 FQGNSA. CDR3 protein: CASSSLAGATYEQYF. The CDR3 nucleotides are TGTGCCAGCAGCTCTCTAGCGGGGGCGACCTACGAGCAGTACTTC.

The rearrangement links TRBV7-8 to TRBJ1-5; 9 nucleotides line up with TRBD1. Germline loops: CDR1 SGHVS, CDR2 FQNEAQ. Losses at the gene ends were 4 bases for V and 7 bases for J; bases not matched to a gene: 11. The CDR3 loop spans 16 amino acids. CDR3 amino acids: CASSSSGQGIGQPQHF. CDR3 coding DNA: TGTGCCAGCAGCTCCTCGGGACAGGGTATCGGACAGCCCCAGCATTTT.

This clone is a singleton in its sample. This chain links TRBV15 with TRBJ2-1, with 8 bases that match TRBD2. With 3 bases clipped from V and 8 bases from J, the junction kept 9 bases outside the gene matches. The CDR3 has 15 amino acids. CDR1 LNHNV and CDR2 YYDKDF come from the germline V gene (reference sequence). The CDR3 region is CATSSPPRGGYEQFF. The CDR3 DNA reads TGTGCCACCAGCAGTCCGCCACGGGGGGGATATGAGCAGTTCTTC.

The chain carries TRBV6-4 and TRBJ2-5, with TRBD2 identical over 13 bases. J gave up 9 bases and V 1 base, and 23 bases lay outside the gene matches. CDR3 size: 21 residues. In germline, CDR1 is MRHNA, CDR2 SNTAGT. CDR3 protein: CASSDFSQLNGTSGVGEPQYF. CDR3 sequence (DNA): TGTGCCAGCAGTGACTTCTCGCAACTCAACGGGACTAGCGGGGTGGGTGAGCCCCAGTACTTC.

The chain is built from TRBV2 and TRBJ2-7, with TRBD1 as a possible D gene (6 bases). Trimming stripped 3 bases from V and 6 bases from J, with 18 bases between. CDR1 and CDR2 (germline): SNHLY, FYNNEI. CDR3 length: 15 residues. CDR3 sequence reads: CASSDKTGIVIEQYF. Here the CDR3 DNA reads TGTGCCAGCAGTGATAAAACAGGGATCGTCATCGAGCAGTACTTC.

This chain connects TRBV7-9 to TRBJ2-6; 7 positions match TRBD2. Per germline, CDR1 SEHNR and CDR2 FQNEAQ (reference sequence). Trimming cost V 6 bases and J 12 bases; bases outside gene matches: 5. This CDR3 is built from 12 residues. The CDR3 here is CASRSGGTVLTF. CDR3 coding DNA: TGTGCCAGCAGGTCCGGGGGGACCGTCCTGACTTTC.

The rearrangement links TRBV29-1 to TRBJ2-1; 14 bases are shared with TRBD2. V was clipped by 6 bases and J by 1 base; unmatched bases: 5. The CDR3 length is 16 residues. Per germline, CDR1 SQVTM and CDR2 ANQGSEA. DNA for the CDR3: TGCAGCGTAGACGGGACTAGCGGGAGTTCCTACAATGAGCAGTTCTTC. Its protein is CSVDGTSGSSYNEQFF.

This chain uses TRBV7-9 with TRBJ2-1, with D maybe TRBD2 (5 bases). Germline V lookup: CDR1 SEHNR, CDR2 FQNEAQ (reference sequence). The V and J ends lost 8 bases and 5 bases respectively, with 10 bases between them. CDR3 length: 12 residues. The CDR3 DNA is TGTGCCAGCGGGAGCAGGCACAATGAGCAGTTCTTC. Translating gives CASGSRHNEQFF.

A note on this clone: A read error may account for a junction end that differs from germline. Additional DNA sequences in this sample encode the identical CDR3. The rearrangement uses TRBV6-5 and TRBJ1-1; no clear D gene. Germline loops: CDR1 MNHEY, CDR2 SVGAGI. CDR3 length: 14 residues. The CDR3 DNA follows: TGTGCCAGCAGGCGCCCCTCATCGGCGGTTGAAGCTTTCTTC. Translating gives CASRRPSSAVEAFF.

The rearrangement joins TRBV28 to TRBJ2-7, with D possibly being TRBD1 (6 bases). Between the trimmed V and J ends, which lost 5 bases and 7 bases, there was a span of 9 bases. Germline CDR1 MDHEN, CDR2 SYDVKM. The CDR3 has 11 amino acids. The CDR3 region is CASSNDREQYF. CDR3 in DNA: TGTGCCAGCAGTAATGACAGGGAGCAGTACTTC.

The J gene is TRBJ2-7, the V gene TRBV15; weak D call: TRBD2 (5 bases). The V gene lost 0 bases and the J gene lost 0 bases, with 12 bases spanning the gap. Looked up from germline, CDR1 is LNHNV and CDR2 is YYDKDF (reference sequence). This CDR3 has 16 residues. In DNA form, the CDR3 reads TGTGCCACCAGCAGAGATAACAGCGGTATCTCCTACGAGCAGTACTTC. It codes for CATSRDNSGISYEQYF.

The V call is TRBV27, the J call TRBJ1-5; D is possibly TRBD1 (6 bases). The CDR3 consists of 13 residues. Trimming removed 4 bases from V and 6 bases from J, with 10 bases in between. Germline-derived CDR1 and CDR2 are MNHEY and SMNVEV (reference sequence). The CDR3 sequence is CASSSSGVQPQHF. The CDR3 DNA follows: TGTGCCAGCAGTTCGTCAGGGGTTCAGCCCCAGCATTTT.

The chain recombines TRBV6-1 with TRBJ2-5; 9 bases are a match to TRBD1. The J segment lost 4 bases and the V segment lost 10 bases, leaving 7 bases of the junction unmatched. The CDR3 is 13 residues long. From germline, CDR1 is MNHNS and CDR2 SASEGT. CDR3 loop: CATYRGLGETQYF. The CDR3 DNA is TGTGCCACGTACAGGGGGCTAGGAGAGACCCAGTACTTC.

This sequence joins TRBV6-1 and TRBJ2-1; 9 positions match TRBD2. The V gene end was trimmed by 8 bases and the J gene end by 10 bases; junction bases not matched to a gene: 9. Germline V gene sequence: CDR1 MNHNS, CDR2 SASEGT. CDR3 length: 13 amino acids. The CDR3 region has the DNA TGTGCCAGCTGGCGCGGGAGGGCCTTCGAGCAGTTCTTC. Encoded protein: CASWRGRAFEQFF.

The rearrangement links TRBV9 to TRBJ1-6; D is ambiguous. This CDR3 is built from 13 residues. Germline V gene data show CDR1 as SGDLS and CDR2 as YYNGEE. V gave up 4 bases and J gave up 9 bases, with 11 bases separating them. The CDR3 is CASSPGLGSPLHF. CDR3 in DNA: TGTGCCAGCAGCCCCGGTCTTGGTTCACCCCTCCACTTT.

The chain recombines TRBV5-1 with TRBJ2-7, with D perhaps matching TRBD1 (5 bases). The CDR3 runs 15 residues. Trimming removed 4 bases from V and 1 base from J, with 15 bases in between. The germline gives CDR1 SGHRS, CDR2 YFSETQ. CDR3 in DNA: TGCGCCAGCAGCAATATACGACAGACATCCTACGAGCAGTACTTC. It codes for CASSNIRQTSYEQYF.

As DNA, the CDR3 is TGTGCCTGGAGTGTTCTTCCCTATAATTCACCCCTCCACTTT. It codes for CAWSVLPYNSPLHF. This chain links TRBV30 with TRBJ1-6, with D hard to call. This CDR3 has 14 residues. Germline V CDR1 and CDR2: GTSNPN, SVGIG (reference sequence). The V end was cut by 0 bases, the J end by 2 bases, with 5 bases between.

V is TRBV19 and J is TRBJ2-1; possibly TRBD2 for D (5 bases). CDR3 length equals 16 residues. V lost 2 bases to trimming and J lost 5 bases, with 16 bases between them. CDR1 LNHDA and CDR2 SQIVND come from the germline V gene (reference sequence). CDR3 region: CASSIFGELRDNEQFF. In DNA, the CDR3 is TGTGCCAGTAGTATATTTGGGGAGTTACGCGACAATGAGCAGTTCTTC.

The chain combines TRBV4-2 with TRBJ2-1; TRBD2 is a possible D gene (5 bases). Germline V gene data show CDR1 as LGHNA and CDR2 as YNFKEQ. This CDR3 region has 14 residues. V was pared by 0 bases and J by 7 bases, with 10 bases between. The DNA of the CDR3 is TGTGCCAGCAGCCAAGAAACACTAGTAAATGAGCAGTTCTTC. As protein: CASSQETLVNEQFF.

V is TRBV19 and J is TRBJ2-3; 8 positions match TRBD2. J lost 3 bases, V lost 6 bases, and 8 bases had no gene match. The CDR3 runs 15 residues. The germline V gene has CDR1 LNHDA and CDR2 SQIVND (reference sequence). CDR3 sequence: CASSPRGGPTDTQYF. CDR3 nucleotide sequence: TGTGCCAGTAGCCCTCGGGGGGGGCCGACAGATACGCAGTATTTT.